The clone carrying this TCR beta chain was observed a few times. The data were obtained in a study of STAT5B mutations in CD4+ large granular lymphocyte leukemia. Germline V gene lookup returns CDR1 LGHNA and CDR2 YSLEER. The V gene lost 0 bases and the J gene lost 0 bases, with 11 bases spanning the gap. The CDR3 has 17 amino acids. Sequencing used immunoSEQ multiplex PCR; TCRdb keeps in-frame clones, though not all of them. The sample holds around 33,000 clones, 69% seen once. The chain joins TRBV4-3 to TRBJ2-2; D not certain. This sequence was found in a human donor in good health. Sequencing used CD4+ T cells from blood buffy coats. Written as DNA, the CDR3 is TGCGCCAGCAGCCAAGATTCAGTTTCTACGAACACCGGGGAGCTGTTTTTT. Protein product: CASSQDSVSTNTGELFF.